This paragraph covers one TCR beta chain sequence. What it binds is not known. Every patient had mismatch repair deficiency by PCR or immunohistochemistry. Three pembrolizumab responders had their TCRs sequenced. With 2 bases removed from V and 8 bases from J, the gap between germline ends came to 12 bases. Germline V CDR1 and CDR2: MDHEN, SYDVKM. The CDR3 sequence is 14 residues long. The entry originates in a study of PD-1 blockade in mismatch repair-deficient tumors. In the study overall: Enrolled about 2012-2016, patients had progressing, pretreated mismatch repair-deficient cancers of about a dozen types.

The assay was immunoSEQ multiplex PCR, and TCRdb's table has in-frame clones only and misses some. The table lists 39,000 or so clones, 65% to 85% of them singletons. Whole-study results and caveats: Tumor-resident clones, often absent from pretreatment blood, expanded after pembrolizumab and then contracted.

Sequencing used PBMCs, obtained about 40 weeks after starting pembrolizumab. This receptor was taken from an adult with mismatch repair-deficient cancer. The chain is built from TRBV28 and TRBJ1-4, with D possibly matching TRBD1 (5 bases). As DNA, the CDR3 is TGTGCCAGCAGTTTAAATGGAAAGGGGGAAAAACTGTTTTTT. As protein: CASSLNGKGEKLFF.